The entry below gives a single T cell receptor beta chain sequence along with its context. The CDR3 runs 18 residues. V was pared by 0 bases and J by 2 bases, with 8 bases of the junction left unmatched. The germline V gene encodes CDR1 SGHTA and CDR2 FQGTGA. The protocol was immunoSEQ multiplex PCR, while the TCRdb copy is restricted to in-frame clones and leaves out a portion. Of about 100,000 clones listed, approximately 93% are singletons. The entry originates in a study of T cell changes during pregnancy in multiple sclerosis. V usage is TRBV7-3 and J usage is TRBJ2-3; 10 bases align to TRBD1. The clonotype was recovered from a female donor with multiple sclerosis, enrolled in a pregnancy study. The sequencing used peripheral blood, collected after pregnancy. CDR3 residues: CASSLTSVGQGFTDTQYF. The CDR3 nucleotides read TGTGCCAGCAGCTTAACGTCCGTGGGACAGGGGTTCACAGATACGCAGTATTTT.